This T cell receptor beta chain came from a study of blood T cell repertoires in COVID-19. Study details: Sites across the United States, Italy and Spain contributed samples from acute and convalescent COVID-19.

The ends were cut back, 0 bases at V and 4 bases at J, with 8 bases in the middle. This CDR3 has 14 residues. Germline V CDR1 and CDR2: MNHEY, SVGEGT. TCRdb keeps only in-frame clones here, not all; method: immunoSEQ multiplex PCR. The sample yields under 150,000 clones, roughly 86% seen once. The sequencing input was peripheral blood. The V gene is TRBV6-2 or TRBV6-3, the J gene TRBJ2-3; D perhaps matches TRBD2 (6 bases). The sequence came from a man in his fifties or sixties with active or convalescent COVID-19. CDR3 in amino acids: CASSYSGSPDTQYF. In nucleotides, the CDR3 is TGTGCCAGCAGTTACTCCGGGAGTCCAGATACGCAGTATTTT.